This passage covers 2 T cell receptor beta chains from one sample sequenced in a study of blood T cell repertoires in COVID-19 (dated by TCRdb to the early 2020s). The library was obtained by the immunoSEQ multiplex PCR assay. Entries here come from immuneACCESS through TCRdb and include only in-frame sequences with V and J called. Some clones fail to appear in such tables; in the studies checked, an unresolved V gene covers under half of the shortfall, and the cause of the remainder is unknown. This sample lists roughly 68,000 clones; 88% were detected once. Of the sample, 4.5% to 5% is held by the ten largest clones. Sequencing was performed on peripheral blood. These receptors all stem from a human donor in a cohort sampled during active COVID-19.

This CDR3 reads CASSLGLAGAGEQFF. The DNA for the CDR3 is TGTGCCAGCTCACTGGGACTAGCGGGAGCGGGTGAGCAGTTCTTC. V and J are TRBV18 and TRBJ2-1, with 14 bases matching TRBD2. The V gene's germline CDR1 is KGHSH and CDR2 LQKENI. V shed 4 bases, J shed 9 bases, and the junction held 5 bases outside the gene matches. The CDR3 runs to 15 residues.

This chain links TRBV20-1 with TRBJ1-1, with unresolved D. CDR1 is DFQATT and CDR2 is SNEGSKA in the germline V gene (reference sequence). The CDR3 has 11 residues. V shed 5 bases and J shed 4 bases, with 8 bases lying between them. The CDR3 bases are TGCAGTGCTGCTCGGAGCACTGAAGCTTTCTTT. It specifies CSAARSTEAFF.